The 32 T cell receptor beta chains listed next were all sequenced from one sample in a study of T cell responses to AZD1222 COVID-19 vaccine. Some clones are missing from TCRdb's copy, which holds only in-frame ones; the method was immunoSEQ multiplex PCR. The sample shows 20,000 or so clones, approximately 88% of them seen only once. Specimen: peripheral blood, collected 28 days after the second AZD1222 dose. The source of these receptors is an adult who received the AZD1222 COVID-19 vaccine.

This clone was counted once. The rearrangement joins TRBV11-2 to TRBJ2-1, with 7 positions matching TRBD2. The CDR3 spans 15 residues. CDR1 is SGHAT and CDR2 is FQNNGV in the germline V gene. J lost 6 bases, V lost 1 base, and 6 bases had no gene match. The CDR3 DNA sequence: TGTGCCAGCAGCTTAGGCAGCGGGATCCTCAATGAGCAGTTCTTC. It yields the protein CASSLGSGILNEQFF.

The rearrangement links TRBV12-1 to TRBJ1-5. TRBV12-1 is reported as a pseudogene. The CDR3 length is 14 residues. The CDR3 sequence is CASSHGWGNQPQHF. CDR3 sequence (DNA): TGTGCCAGCAGCCACGGGTGGGGCAATCAGCCCCAGCATTTT.

This clone was seen once. This sequence joins TRBV28 and TRBJ2-2, with TRBD1 as a possible D gene (5 bases). The CDR3 contains 13 residues. V was pared by 6 bases and J by 4 bases, with 9 bases between. Per germline, CDR1 MDHEN and CDR2 SYDVKM. CDR3 in DNA: TGTGCCAGCAGAAGGGGTTTCACCGGGGAGCTGTTTTTT. This translates into CASRRGFTGELFF.

This chain connects TRBV5-1 to TRBJ1-1, with D possibly TRBD1 on 5 matching bases. The CDR3 sequence is 15 residues long. Germline CDR1 is SGHRS and CDR2 is YFSETQ. The V and J ends lost 1 base and 5 bases respectively, with 15 bases between them. The CDR3 protein is CASSLNAGRGTEAFF. CDR3 in DNA: TGCGCCAGCAGCTTGAATGCAGGGCGAGGGACTGAAGCTTTCTTT.

The chain recombines TRBV30 with TRBJ1-1; weak D call: TRBD1 (6 bases). V was cut by 3 bases and J by 1 base, with 6 bases left in between. The CDR3 loop spans 12 amino acids. CDR1 and CDR2 from the germline V gene are GTSNPN and SVGIG (reference sequence). Here the CDR3 DNA reads TGTGCCTGGAGGACAGGGAACACTGAAGCTTTCTTT. Translated: CAWRTGNTEAFF.

The J gene is TRBJ2-4, the V gene TRBV15; 13 positions agree with TRBD2. V was clipped by 5 bases and J by 7 bases; unmatched bases: 17. CDR1 LNHNV and CDR2 YYDKDF come from the germline V gene (reference sequence). CDR3 length: 19 residues. As DNA, the CDR3 is TGTGCCACCAGCGGAGGAGCCACTAGCGGGAGGGCCGGAGAGAACATTCAGTACTTC. It is translated as CATSGGATSGRAGENIQYF.

The CDR3 sequence is CASSPPTRGGAQETQYF. For the CDR3, the DNA is TGTGCCAGCTCACCACCGACGAGGGGAGGGGCCCAAGAGACCCAGTACTTC. The rearrangement joins TRBV18 to TRBJ2-5; 7 bases match TRBD2. Germline loops: CDR1 KGHSH, CDR2 LQKENI. The trim removed 0 bases at V and 1 base at J, leaving 8 bases unmatched. The CDR3 runs to 17 residues.

This sequence joins TRBV29-1 and TRBJ1-5, with 9 nucleotides matching TRBD1. The CDR3 has 13 residues. V was clipped by 4 bases and J by 2 bases; unmatched bases: 0. Per germline, CDR1 SQVTM and CDR2 ANQGSEA. In nucleotides, the CDR3 is TGCAGCGTTGGACAGGGGGGCAATCAGCCCCAGCATTTT. It yields the protein CSVGQGGNQPQHF. Full variable domain (remainder filled in from reference TRBV29-1 and TRBJ1-5): SAVISQKPSRDICQRGTSLTIQCQVDSQVTMMFWYRQQPGQSLTLIATANQGSEATYESGFVIDKFPISRPNLTFSTLTVSNMSPEDSSIYLCSVGQGGNQPQHFGDGTRLSIL.

This chain links TRBV2 with TRBJ2-1; D is perhaps TRBD2 (5 bases). V shed 5 bases and J shed 14 bases, with 13 bases lying between them. Germline V gives CDR1 SNHLY, CDR2 FYNNEI. The CDR3 consists of 11 residues. CDR3 residues: CASSRFTGKFF. CDR3 coding DNA: TGTGCCAGCAGTCGCTTTACGGGAAAGTTCTTC.

This chain links TRBV4-1 with TRBJ2-1; 13 nucleotides align to TRBD2. Germline V gene lookup returns CDR1 MGHRA and CDR2 YSYEKL. This CDR3 comprises 14 residues. J lost 12 bases, V lost 4 bases, and 6 bases had no gene match. For the CDR3, the DNA is TGCGCCAGCAGCCGTGGACTAGCGGGAGCCGGGCAGTTCTTC. Encoded protein: CASSRGLAGAGQFF.

This clone was seen a single time. The gene calls are TRBV4-1 and TRBJ1-4; D remains ambiguous. Trimming pared 3 bases from V and 10 bases from J, leaving 12 bases between. This CDR3 comprises 13 residues. Germline loops: CDR1 MGHRA, CDR2 YSYEKL. The chain's CDR3 is CASSQAGLGKLFF. The CDR3 DNA sequence: TGCGCCAGCAGCCAGGCAGGTCTGGGAAAACTGTTTTTT.

This clone has a handful of counts. The V call is TRBV3-1 (or the pseudogene TRBV3-2), the J call TRBJ1-2; maybe TRBD1 (5 bases). V was clipped by 4 bases and J by 3 bases, with 18 bases between them. The CDR3 runs to 16 residues. Germline V gives CDR1 LGHDT, CDR2 YNNKEL (reference sequence). CDR3 sequence: CASSPTLRAWDYGYTF. The CDR3 region has the DNA TGTGCCAGCAGCCCGACCCTCAGGGCTTGGGACTATGGCTACACCTTC.

The chain recombines TRBV30 with TRBJ2-5, with 7 bases matching TRBD2. The CDR3 consists of 11 residues. Germline V lookup: CDR1 GTSNPN, CDR2 SVGIG (reference sequence). The CDR3 sequence: CARGDQETQYF. The DNA for the CDR3 is TGTGCTCGGGGGGACCAAGAGACCCAGTACTTC. Looking up the rest from reference TRBV30 and TRBJ2-5 gives the full variable domain: SQTIHQWPATLVQPVGSPLSLECTVEGTSNPNLYWYRQAAGRGLQLLFYSVGIGQISSEVPQNLSASRPQDRQFILSSKKLLLSDSGFYLCARGDQETQYFGPGTRLLVL.

This CDR3 is CASYAFGGSINEQYF. The CDR3 coding sequence is TGTGCCAGCTACGCCTTCGGCGGGAGCATCAACGAGCAGTACTTC. J is TRBJ2-7 and V is TRBV18, with 7 bases aligning to TRBD2. CDR1 KGHSH and CDR2 LQKENI come from the germline V gene. The CDR3 is made up of 15 amino acids. V was clipped by 7 bases and J by 5 bases; unmatched bases: 14. The whole variable domain, remainder taken from reference TRBV18 and TRBJ2-7, is NAGVMQNPRHLVRRRGQEARLRCSPMKGHSHVYWYRQLPEEGLKFMVYLQKENIIDESGMPKERFSAEFPKEGPSILRIQQVVRGDSAAYFCASYAFGGSINEQYFGPGTRLTVT.

This sequence joins TRBV27 and TRBJ2-3; D perhaps matches TRBD2 (5 bases). Looked up from germline, CDR1 is MNHEY and CDR2 is SMNVEV (reference sequence). Trimming left V 0 bases short and J 5 bases short, with 9 bases between. The CDR3 runs 14 residues. The CDR3 loop is CASSLSSGRDTQYF. The CDR3 DNA reads as TGTGCCAGCAGTTTATCATCGGGGAGAGATACGCAGTATTTT.

The chain uses TRBV7-2 and TRBJ1-1; 8 positions agree with TRBD1. The V gene's germline CDR1 is SGHTA and CDR2 FQGNSA. V gave up 4 bases and J gave up 6 bases; unmatched junction bases: 13. The CDR3 length is 16 residues. The CDR3, as DNA: TGTGCCAGCAGCTCTGCGATACCGAGCAGGGGGCCTGAAGCTTTCTTT. Translation gives CASSSAIPSRGPEAFF.

The chain links TRBV10-3 to TRBJ2-3, with 8 nucleotides matching TRBD1. The CDR3 covers 17 residues. The germline CDR1 and CDR2 sequences are ENHRY and SYGVKD. V lost 6 bases, J lost 0 bases, and 11 bases stayed unmatched. CDR3: CAISGRPGQESTDTQYF. The CDR3 DNA follows: TGTGCCATCAGCGGACGACCGGGACAGGAAAGCACAGATACGCAGTATTTT.

The chain uses TRBV6-4 and TRBJ1-4, with TRBD1 identical over 9 bases. Germline CDR1 and CDR2: MRHNA and SNTAGT. The trim removed 6 bases at V and 1 base at J, leaving 12 bases unmatched. This CDR3 has 18 residues. CDR3 region: CASRGQGVVRETNEKLFF. Here the CDR3 DNA reads TGTGCCAGCAGGGGACAGGGTGTCGTTCGTGAAACTAATGAAAAACTGTTTTTT.

This sequence joins TRBV2 and TRBJ1-6; 10 bases map to TRBD1. The V and J ends lost 8 bases and 7 bases, in that order; junction bases with no gene match: 5. The CDR3 consists of 14 residues. CDR1 is SNHLY, CDR2 FYNNEI, per germline. DNA of the CDR3: TGTGCCAGCGGTCTGACAGGGGGCAATTCACCCCTCCACTTT. Translation gives CASGLTGGNSPLHF.

This chain uses TRBV15 with TRBJ1-4; a possible D gene is TRBD1 (5 bases). Trimming stripped 1 base from V and 11 bases from J, with 20 bases between. The CDR3 runs to 16 residues. Germline V gives CDR1 LNHNV, CDR2 YYDKDF (reference sequence). The CDR3: CATSRGVGDGQRKLFF. For the CDR3, the DNA is TGTGCCACCAGCAGAGGTGTTGGGGACGGCCAGCGGAAACTGTTTTTT.

This clone occurred a few times. The chain combines TRBV11-2 with TRBJ2-2; TRBD2 is a possible D gene (5 bases). CDR1 and CDR2 (germline): SGHAT, FQNNGV. This CDR3 is 13 amino acids long. Trimming shortened V by 5 bases and J by 4 bases, and 8 bases separated the two germline ends. For the CDR3, the DNA is TGTGCCAGCAGCACTACTAGCACCGGGGAGCTGTTTTTT. Translated, it gives CASSTTSTGELFF.

This rearrangement joins TRBV15 to TRBJ2-7; a weak D match, TRBD2 (7 bases). V was pared by 7 bases and J by 6 bases, with 19 bases between. Per the germline V gene, CDR1 is LNHNV and CDR2 is YYDKDF (reference sequence). CDR3 size: 14 residues. CDR3: CATNRGAGSSEQYF. CDR3 coding DNA: TGTGCCACCAACCGGGGGGCGGGATCCAGCGAGCAGTACTTC.

This chain joins TRBV10-1 and TRBJ2-7, with D possibly being TRBD1 or TRBD2 (5 bases each). The CDR3 contains 13 residues. The V gene's germline CDR1 is WNHNN and CDR2 SYGVQD (reference sequence). Trimming pared 4 bases from V and 1 base from J, leaving 8 bases between. The CDR3 region has the DNA TGCGCCAGCAGTGGGGACGGATCCTACGAGCAGTACTTC. Its translation: CASSGDGSYEQYF.

The rearrangement uses TRBV6-2 or TRBV6-3 and TRBJ2-1; no definite D call. Germline lookup yields CDR1 MNHEY and CDR2 SVGEGT. Trimming stripped 2 bases from V and 4 bases from J, with 9 bases between. CDR3 size: 14 residues. The CDR3 protein is CASSYPTTYNEQFF. The CDR3, as DNA: TGTGCCAGCAGTTACCCCACTACATACAATGAGCAGTTCTTC.

The rearrangement links TRBV6-5 to TRBJ1-1; D gene uncertain. This CDR3 is built from 13 residues. V was pared by 6 bases and J by 0 bases, with 8 bases between. Looked up from germline, CDR1 is MNHEY and CDR2 is SVGAGI. CDR3 sequence reads: CASSRQLNTEAFF. Written as DNA, the CDR3 is TGTGCCAGCAGCAGACAACTGAACACTGAAGCTTTCTTT.

V is TRBV6-4 and J is TRBJ2-1; TRBD2 matches 7 bases. The CDR3 extends over 15 amino acids. CDR1 and CDR2 (germline): MRHNA, SNTAGT. The trim removed 0 bases at V and 4 bases at J, leaving 3 bases unmatched. CDR3 residues: CASSDSRAGYNEQFF. The CDR3 DNA is TGTGCCAGCAGTGACTCCCGAGCGGGATACAATGAGCAGTTCTTC.

The gene calls are TRBV11-2 and TRBJ2-5, with 8 bases lining up with TRBD2. Germline-derived CDR1 and CDR2 are SGHAT and FQNNGV. V lost 3 bases to trimming and J lost 5 bases; unmatched junction nucleotides: 5. CDR3 length equals 14 residues. CDR3 residues: CASSFGRLAETQYF. The CDR3 DNA sequence: TGTGCCAGCAGCTTTGGTAGACTAGCGGAGACCCAGTACTTC.

The chain employs TRBV30 and TRBJ1-2, with D tentatively TRBD1 (5 bases). Per the germline V gene, CDR1 is GTSNPN and CDR2 is SVGIG (reference sequence). Trimming took 4 bases from V and 3 from J, leaving 12 bases between them. The CDR3 covers 13 residues. For the CDR3, the DNA is TGTGCCTGGAACCTTGACAGAGACTATGGCTACACCTTC. Its translation: CAWNLDRDYGYTF.

The V call is TRBV3-1 (or the pseudogene TRBV3-2), the J call TRBJ2-3; TRBD1 matches at 11 bases. The V and J ends lost 5 bases and 0 bases, in that order; junction bases with no gene match: 4. The CDR3 contains 16 residues. Germline values: CDR1 LGHDT, CDR2 YNNKEL (reference sequence). The CDR3 protein is CASSSGQGASTDTQYF. The CDR3 coding sequence is TGTGCCAGCAGCTCTGGACAGGGGGCTAGCACAGATACGCAGTATTTT.

The genes are TRBV29-1 and TRBJ2-7; D is perhaps TRBD2 (5 bases). The DNA matches TRBJ2-1 better at its end, which makes the J call doubtful. The CDR3 is 13 residues long. Germline V lookup: CDR1 SQVTM, CDR2 ANQGSEA. Here the CDR3 reads CSVGRGRGNEQFF. In DNA, the CDR3 is TGCAGCGTTGGCCGGGGAAGAGGCAATGAGCAGTTCTTC.

This clone has only one observation. The chain carries TRBV6-5 and TRBJ1-4; D call uncertain. The germline V and J ends were trimmed by 2 bases and 3 bases, with 13 bases remaining between them. Germline loops: CDR1 MNHEY, CDR2 SVGAGI. The CDR3 sequence is 16 residues long. The CDR3 nucleotides read TGTGCCAGCAGTTACGGGCAGGCTTTGGCTAATGAAAAACTGTTTTTT. This gives the protein CASSYGQALANEKLFF.

The rearrangement links TRBV7-9 to TRBJ2-2; D may match TRBD1 or TRBD2 (5 bases each). This CDR3 comprises 12 residues. Deletions cut 5 bases from V and 7 bases from J, with 8 bases between. Germline loops: CDR1 SEHNR, CDR2 FQNEAQ (reference sequence). The CDR3 nucleotides are TGTGCCAGCAGCCGAGGGGTCGGGGAGCTGTTTTTT. Its translation is CASSRGVGELFF. Full variable domain (rest looked up from reference TRBV7-9 and TRBJ2-2): DTGVSQNPRHKITKRGQNVTFRCDPISEHNRLYWYRQTLGQGPEFLTYFQNEAQLEKSRLLSDRFSAERPKGSFSTLEIQRTEQGDSAMYLCASSRGVGELFFGEGSRLTVL.